These T cell receptor beta chains were read from a single sample in a study of blood T cell repertoires in COVID-19. TCRdb's table, derived via immunoSEQ multiplex PCR, lists solely in-frame clones and lacks some. Of about 170,000 clones in the sample, roughly 80% were seen once. Sequencing input: peripheral blood. The receptors come from a woman in her seventies with COVID-19, enrolled during active disease. The CDR3 runs from the conserved cysteine through the conserved F or W. The D gene is left open where the match is weak. Where a row states a size, it is once, few, many or the class of an expanded clone; other rows omit it.

d_call: .; j_call: TRBJ2-1; clone_size: .; v_call: TRBV5-1; cdr3_aa: CASCYDTYSYNEQFF; cdr3_nt: TGCGCCAGCTGCTATGACACGTACTCCTACAATGAGCAGTTCTTC
d_call: .; j_call: TRBJ1-1; clone_size: .; v_call: TRBV19; cdr3_aa: CASSIVSRVSDSETEAFF; cdr3_nt: TGTGCCAGTAGTATAGTAAGCAGGGTGAGTGATTCAGAGACTGAAGCTTTCTTT
d_call: TRBD1; j_call: TRBJ2-7; clone_size: .; v_call: TRBV7-2; cdr3_aa: CASSLRPGQGAGLGYEQYF; cdr3_nt: TGTGCCAGCAGCCTCCGACCGGGACAGGGGGCTGGATTAGGCTACGAGCAGTACTTC
d_call: .; j_call: TRBJ2-1; clone_size: few; v_call: TRBV7-9; cdr3_aa: CASTSGDEQFF; cdr3_nt: TGTGCCAGCACCTCCGGTGATGAGCAGTTCTTC
d_call: TRBD2; j_call: TRBJ2-2; clone_size: .; v_call: TRBV9; cdr3_aa: CASSPRSTSGGAGELFF; cdr3_nt: TGTGCCAGCAGCCCCCGATCGACTAGCGGGGGGGCCGGGGAGCTGTTTTTT
d_call: TRBD1; j_call: TRBJ2-7; clone_size: once; v_call: TRBV28; cdr3_aa: CASSLGTVSYEQYF; cdr3_nt: TGTGCCAGCAGTCTCGGGACAGTCTCCTACGAGCAGTACTTC
d_call: TRBD1; j_call: TRBJ1-1; clone_size: .; v_call: TRBV28; cdr3_aa: CASTAGGSSTEAFF; cdr3_nt: TGTGCCAGCACCGCAGGGGGGTCGAGCACTGAAGCTTTCTTT
d_call: .; j_call: TRBJ2-5; clone_size: .; v_call: TRBV2; cdr3_aa: CASSGSRAETQYF; cdr3_nt: TGTGCCAGCTCGGGAAGTCGGGCAGAGACCCAGTACTTC
d_call: TRBD1; j_call: TRBJ2-7; clone_size: .; v_call: TRBV28; cdr3_aa: CASSLQDRLLDEQYF; cdr3_nt: TGTGCCAGCAGTTTACAGGACAGGCTTTTGGACGAGCAGTACTTC
d_call: .; j_call: TRBJ1-1; clone_size: .; v_call: TRBV28; cdr3_aa: CASTQGMETEAFF; cdr3_nt: TGTGCCAGCACCCAGGGGATGGAGACTGAAGCTTTCTTT
d_call: TRBD1; j_call: TRBJ1-1; clone_size: .; v_call: TRBV5-1; cdr3_aa: CASSPRTGVNTEAFF; cdr3_nt: TGCGCCAGCAGCCCCCGGACAGGGGTGAACACTGAAGCTTTCTTT
d_call: .; j_call: TRBJ2-7; clone_size: few; v_call: TRBV20-1; cdr3_aa: CSASRGSGEAEQYF; cdr3_nt: TGCAGTGCTAGTCGTGGCTCGGGGGAGGCCGAGCAGTACTTC
d_call: .; j_call: TRBJ2-3; clone_size: .; v_call: TRBV7-3; cdr3_aa: CASSFEGRTDTQYF; cdr3_nt: TGTGCCAGCAGCTTCGAGGGAAGGACAGATACGCAGTATTTT
d_call: TRBD1; j_call: TRBJ2-3; clone_size: .; v_call: TRBV19; cdr3_aa: CASSRQGSTDTQYF; cdr3_nt: TGTGCCAGTAGCAGACAGGGGTCAACAGATACGCAGTATTTT
d_call: TRBD2; j_call: TRBJ2-7; clone_size: once; v_call: TRBV3-1/TRBV3-2; cdr3_aa: CASSQDSGRSGGWLSEQYF; cdr3_nt: TGTGCCAGCAGCCAAGATAGCGGGAGGAGTGGAGGGTGGTTGAGCGAGCAGTACTTC
d_call: TRBD1; j_call: TRBJ1-6; clone_size: once; v_call: TRBV2; cdr3_aa: CASSGQGRGNNSPLHF; cdr3_nt: TGTGCCAGCAGTGGACAGGGGAGAGGGAATAATTCACCCCTCCACTTT
d_call: TRBD2; j_call: TRBJ2-3; clone_size: .; v_call: TRBV28; cdr3_aa: CASSLIQRGGADTQYF; cdr3_nt: TGTGCCAGCAGTTTAATCCAGCGGGGGGGGGCAGATACGCAGTATTTT
d_call: .; j_call: TRBJ2-1; clone_size: .; v_call: TRBV12-3/TRBV12-4; cdr3_aa: CASSTGNEQFF; cdr3_nt: TGTGCCAGCAGTACAGGGAATGAGCAGTTCTTC
d_call: .; j_call: TRBJ1-4; clone_size: few; v_call: TRBV3-1/TRBV3-2; cdr3_aa: CASSQANRPTNEKLFF; cdr3_nt: TGTGCCAGCAGCCAAGCCAACAGGCCAACTAATGAAAAACTGTTTTTT
d_call: .; j_call: TRBJ1-1; clone_size: few; v_call: TRBV11-2; cdr3_aa: CASSLASGGNTEAFF; cdr3_nt: TGTGCCAGCAGCTTAGCTTCCGGGGGGAACACTGAAGCTTTCTTT
d_call: .; j_call: TRBJ1-4; clone_size: once; v_call: TRBV6-5; cdr3_aa: CATTYLSTNEKLFF; cdr3_nt: TGTGCCACCACCTACCTATCAACTAATGAAAAACTGTTTTTT
d_call: TRBD1; j_call: TRBJ1-2; clone_size: .; v_call: TRBV4-1; cdr3_aa: CASSQVGDRGDYGYTF; cdr3_nt: TGCGCCAGCAGCCAAGTTGGGGACAGGGGGGACTATGGCTACACCTTC
d_call: .; j_call: TRBJ1-4; clone_size: few; v_call: TRBV28; cdr3_aa: CASSSWSGTNEKLFF; cdr3_nt: TGTGCCAGCAGTTCCTGGTCGGGGACTAATGAAAAACTGTTTTTT
d_call: .; j_call: TRBJ1-5; clone_size: .; v_call: TRBV5-1; cdr3_aa: CASSVGQGDQPQHF; cdr3_nt: TGCGCCAGCAGCGTAGGTCAAGGAGATCAGCCCCAGCATTTT
d_call: TRBD2; j_call: TRBJ2-1; clone_size: .; v_call: TRBV7-2; cdr3_aa: CASSQTLIGGYSYNEQFF; cdr3_nt: TGTGCCAGCAGCCAAACCCTCATCGGGGGGTACTCCTACAATGAGCAGTTCTTC
d_call: .; j_call: TRBJ1-5; clone_size: .; v_call: TRBV2; cdr3_aa: CASKRSNQPQHF; cdr3_nt: TGTGCCAGCAAACGGAGCAATCAGCCCCAGCATTTT
d_call: .; j_call: TRBJ1-4; clone_size: .; v_call: TRBV28; cdr3_aa: CASTSPQGRHEKLFF; cdr3_nt: TGTGCCAGCACTTCCCCACAGGGTAGGCATGAAAAACTGTTTTTT
d_call: .; j_call: TRBJ1-1; clone_size: .; v_call: TRBV7-3; cdr3_aa: CASSHGGAAEAFF; cdr3_nt: TGTGCCAGCAGCCACGGGGGGGCAGCTGAAGCTTTCTTT